This T cell receptor (beta chain) emerged from a study of OX40 agonist ivuxolimab in advanced cancers. Background on the study: Patients with hepatocellular carcinoma, melanoma, renal cell or head and neck cancer made up the dose-escalation patients. With a range of 23 to 79, age averaged approximately 55 years, and 65% to 90% were male. General study points: The study found among the lowest clonal expansion in partial responders at 0.1-3.0 mg/kg.

Systemic immunosuppression or a history of autoimmune disease excluded patients. Details on this clone: Its antigen is currently unknown.

Here immunoSEQ multiplex PCR was the method, and the copy in TCRdb shows in-frame clones only, minus some. The sample shows 95,000 to 100,000 clones, 70% to 85% of them seen only once. CDR1 and CDR2 from the germline V gene are MNHEY and SMNVEV (reference sequence). There are 15 residues in the CDR3. The V and J ends lost 6 bases and 5 bases, in that order; junction bases with no gene match: 6. This chain connects TRBV27 to TRBJ2-2, with TRBD2 matching over 10 bases. The sequence came from an adult with an advanced solid tumor such as melanoma, head and neck, liver or kidney cancer. Sequences were derived from CD4+ or CD8+ T cells sorted from blood, sampled in a trial of the OX40 agonist ivuxolimab. The DNA for the CDR3 is TGTGCCAGCAGAGACGGACTAGCGGAAACCGGGGAGCTGTTTTTT. Its translation is CASRDGLAETGELFF.